The next 7 T cell receptor beta chains were all read from a single sample in a study of quantifying T cell responses using KT2 cells (TCRdb year 2017). About the investigation overall: RNA was DNase-treated and reverse transcribed with TCR alpha and beta constant-region primers, mostly using SuperScript III.

Receptor amplification or capture employed UMI-ligation and nested PCR. The sample was run on an Illumina MiSeq. A single-stranded oligonucleotide carrying the Illumina SP2 sequence and a UMI was ligated to the cDNA 3' end using T4 RNA ligase 1. PCR1 consisted of around 4 cycles (98 degrees C 15 s, 69 degrees C 30 s, 72 degrees C 40 s), and for the beta primer an equimolar mix of RC1.1 and RC1.2 was used to cover TRBC1 and TRBC2. TCRdb itself trimmed the public reads at Q25 with fastp, ran MiXCR and retained productive beta chains. Identical CDR3 protein sequences are pooled into one entry, listed with their most common genes and DNA. Present in this sample are 25,000 to 35,000 distinct CDR3 sequences, about a tenth of which were seen just once. Of the sample, roughly 9% is held by the ten largest clones. The sequenced sample consisted of PBMCs spiked with cells of the T cell clone KT2. These receptors were collected from a human donor.

This clonotype was detected a few times. The J gene is TRBJ2-5, the V gene TRBV27, with D possibly matching TRBD2 (6 bases). Germline V gene data show CDR1 as MNHEY and CDR2 as SMNVEV (reference sequence). Deletions cut 2 bases from V and 2 bases from J, with 12 bases between. The CDR3 sequence is 15 residues long. The CDR3 is CASSLQEGGQETQYF. The CDR3 nucleotides read TGTGCCAGCAGTTTACAGGAAGGAGGGCAAGAGACCCAGTACTTC.

This clonotype was seen a handful of times. V and J are TRBV6-2 or TRBV6-3 and TRBJ1-5; D gene uncertain. Trimming removed 4 bases at V and 5 bases at J, with 18 bases between. The length of the CDR3 is 16 residues. CDR1 is MNHEY, CDR2 SVGEGT, per germline. The CDR3 coding sequence is TGTGCCAGCAGTTTGGAGTTAACGGTTTCATATCAGCCCCAGCATTTT. Translating it yields CASSLELTVSYQPQHF.

The sample holds many counts of this clonotype. This chain joins TRBV6-1 and TRBJ2-5; the match to TRBD2 covers 8 bases. J lost 5 bases, V lost 5 bases, and 10 bases had no gene match. This CDR3 region has 15 residues. Germline CDR1 and CDR2: MNHNS and SASEGT. This CDR3 reads CASSSGPAGGETQYF. The CDR3 region has the DNA TGTGCCAGCAGTTCCGGGCCGGCGGGGGGCGAGACCCAGTACTTC.

The genes are TRBV5-4 and TRBJ1-4; 10 bases are a match to TRBD1. The CDR3 spans 15 residues. In germline, CDR1 is SGHNT, CDR2 YYREEE (reference sequence). Trimming removed 2 bases from V and 7 bases from J; junction bases left unmatched: 5. The CDR3 loop is CASSLDRGRPEKLFF. The CDR3 coding sequence is TGTGCCAGCAGCTTAGACAGGGGGCGCCCTGAAAAACTGTTTTTT. Looking up the rest from reference TRBV5-4 and TRBJ1-4 gives the full variable domain: ETGVTQSPTHLIKTRGQQVTLRCSSQSGHNTVSWYQQALGQGPQFIFQYYREEENGRGNFPPRFSGLQFPNYSSELNVNALELDDSALYLCASSLDRGRPEKLFFGSGTQLSVL.

This clonotype has only a few counts. The rearrangement joins TRBV30 to TRBJ1-1; D gene ambiguous. Trimming removed 4 bases at V and 2 bases at J, with 14 bases between. CDR1 GTSNPN and CDR2 SVGIG come from the germline V gene (reference sequence). The CDR3 covers 14 residues. The CDR3, as DNA: TGTGCCTGGAAGGAGGTCCATCCTAACACTGAAGCTTTCTTT. Translation: CAWKEVHPNTEAFF.

Only a few counts were recorded for this clonotype. The J gene is TRBJ1-2, the V gene TRBV6-1, with a tentative D call TRBD1 (6 bases). The V end lost 8 bases, the J end lost 8 bases, and 18 bases lay between the germline ends. This CDR3 has 13 amino acids. Germline values: CDR1 MNHNS, CDR2 SASEGT. This CDR3 is CASRGGPAGGYTF. The CDR3 nucleotides are TGTGCCAGCCGGGGGGGCCCCGCTGGGGGCTACACCTTC.

The table lists this clonotype with a few counts. The CDR3 coding sequence is TGTGCCAGCAGTTTAAGTACAGGACCTAATGAAAAACTGTTTTTT. Translated: CASSLSTGPNEKLFF. The gene calls are TRBV12-3 or TRBV12-4 and TRBJ1-4, with a tentative D call TRBD1 (5 bases). Trimming took 2 bases from V and 3 from J, leaving 10 bases between them. The CDR3 consists of 15 residues.